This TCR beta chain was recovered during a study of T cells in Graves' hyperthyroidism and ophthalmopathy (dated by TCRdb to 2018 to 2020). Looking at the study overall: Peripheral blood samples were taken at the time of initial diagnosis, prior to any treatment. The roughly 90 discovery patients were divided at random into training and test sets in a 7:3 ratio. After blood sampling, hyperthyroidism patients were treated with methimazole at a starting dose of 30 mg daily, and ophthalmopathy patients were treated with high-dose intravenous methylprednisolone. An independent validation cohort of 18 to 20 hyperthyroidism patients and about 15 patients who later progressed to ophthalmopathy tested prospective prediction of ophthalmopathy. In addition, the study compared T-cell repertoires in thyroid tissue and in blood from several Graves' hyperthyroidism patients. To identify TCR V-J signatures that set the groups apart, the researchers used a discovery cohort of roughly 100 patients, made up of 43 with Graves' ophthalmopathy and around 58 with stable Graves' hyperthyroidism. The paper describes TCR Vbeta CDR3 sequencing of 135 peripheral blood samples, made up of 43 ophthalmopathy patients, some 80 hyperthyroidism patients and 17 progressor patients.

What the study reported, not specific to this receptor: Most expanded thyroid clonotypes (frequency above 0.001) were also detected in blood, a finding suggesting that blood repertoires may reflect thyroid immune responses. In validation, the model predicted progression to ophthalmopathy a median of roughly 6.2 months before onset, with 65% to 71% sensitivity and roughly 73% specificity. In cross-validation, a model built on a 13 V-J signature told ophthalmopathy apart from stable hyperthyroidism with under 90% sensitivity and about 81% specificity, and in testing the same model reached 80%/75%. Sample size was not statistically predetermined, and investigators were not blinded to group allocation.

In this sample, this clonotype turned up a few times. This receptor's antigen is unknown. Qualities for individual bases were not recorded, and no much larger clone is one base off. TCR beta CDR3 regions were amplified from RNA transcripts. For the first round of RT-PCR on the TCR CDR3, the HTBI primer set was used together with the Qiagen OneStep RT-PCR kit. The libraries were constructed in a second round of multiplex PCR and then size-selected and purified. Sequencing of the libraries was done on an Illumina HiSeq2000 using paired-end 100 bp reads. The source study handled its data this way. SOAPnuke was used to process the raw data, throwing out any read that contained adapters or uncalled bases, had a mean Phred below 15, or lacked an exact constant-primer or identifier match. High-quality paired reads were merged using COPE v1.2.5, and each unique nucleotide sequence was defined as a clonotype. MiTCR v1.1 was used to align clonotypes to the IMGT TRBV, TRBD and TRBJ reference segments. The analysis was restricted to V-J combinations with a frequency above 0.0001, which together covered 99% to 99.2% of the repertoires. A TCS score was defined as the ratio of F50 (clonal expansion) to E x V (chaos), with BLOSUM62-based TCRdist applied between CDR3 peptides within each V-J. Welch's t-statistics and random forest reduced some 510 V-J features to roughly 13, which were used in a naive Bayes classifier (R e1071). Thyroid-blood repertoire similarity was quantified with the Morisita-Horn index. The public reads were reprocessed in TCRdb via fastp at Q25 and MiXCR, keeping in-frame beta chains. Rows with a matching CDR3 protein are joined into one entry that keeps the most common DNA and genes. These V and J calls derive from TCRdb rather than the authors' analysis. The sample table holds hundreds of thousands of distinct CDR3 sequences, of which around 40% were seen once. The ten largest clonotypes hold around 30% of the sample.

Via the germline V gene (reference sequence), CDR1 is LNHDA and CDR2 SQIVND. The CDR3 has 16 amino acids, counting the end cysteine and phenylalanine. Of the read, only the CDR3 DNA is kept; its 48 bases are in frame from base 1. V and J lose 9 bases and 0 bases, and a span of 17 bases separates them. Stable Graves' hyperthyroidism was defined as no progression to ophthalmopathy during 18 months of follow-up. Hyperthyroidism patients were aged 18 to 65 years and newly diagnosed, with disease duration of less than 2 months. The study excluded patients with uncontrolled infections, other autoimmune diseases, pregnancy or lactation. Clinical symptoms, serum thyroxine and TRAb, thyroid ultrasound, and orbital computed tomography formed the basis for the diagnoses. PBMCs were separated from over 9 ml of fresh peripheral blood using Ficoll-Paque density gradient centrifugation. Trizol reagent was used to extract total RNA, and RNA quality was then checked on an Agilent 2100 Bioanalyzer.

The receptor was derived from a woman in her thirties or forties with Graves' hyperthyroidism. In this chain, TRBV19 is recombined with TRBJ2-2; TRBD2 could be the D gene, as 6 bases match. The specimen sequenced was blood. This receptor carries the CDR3 CASSYEGLANTGELFF. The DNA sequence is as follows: TGTGCCAGCAGTTACGAGGGACTCGCGAACACCGGGGAGCTGTTTTTT. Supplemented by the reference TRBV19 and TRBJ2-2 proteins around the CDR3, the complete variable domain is DGGITQSPKYLFRKEGQNVTLSCEQNLNHDAMYWYRQDPGQGLRLIYYSQIVNDFQKGDIAEGYSVSREKKESFPLTVTSAQKNPTAFYLCASSYEGLANTGELFFGEGSRLTVL.